The clone carrying this T cell receptor beta chain was recorded at least ten times. The sample is drawn from a study of beta chain features in type 1 diabetes. Study summary: Healthy donors and patients showed comparable age, gender and cell yields.

CDR1 is LNHDA, CDR2 SQIVND, per germline (reference sequence). J lost 2 bases, V lost 6 bases, and 10 bases had no gene match. The CDR3 totals 15 residues. Every bit of the isolated RNA underwent reverse transcription, so sequencing read expressed TCRB transcripts. Profiling relied on immunoSEQ multiplex PCR, and the TCRdb table lists in-frame clones only, not all of them. The table includes 130,000 to 150,000 clones, roughly a tenth detected once. The chain recombines TRBV19 with TRBJ2-7, with 7 bases lining up with TRBD2. This clonotype originated in a man between 18 and 29 years old in good health. Sequences were obtained from central memory CD4+ T cells from blood. The chain's CDR3 is CASSPFLGGAYEQYF. Written as DNA, the CDR3 is TGTGCCAGTAGCCCCTTCCTTGGGGGGGCCTACGAGCAGTACTTC.